Shown below are 17 T cell receptor beta chains from a single sample sequenced in a study of OX40 agonist ivuxolimab in advanced cancers. Assay: immunoSEQ multiplex PCR; the TCRdb copy retains only in-frame clones and omits some. The sample yields tens of thousands of clones, roughly 80% seen once. The specimen was CD4+ or CD8+ T cells sorted from blood, collected in a trial of the OX40 agonist ivuxolimab. These receptors came from an adult with an advanced solid tumor such as melanoma, head and neck, liver or kidney cancer.

This chain links TRBV5-4 with TRBJ2-3; D call uncertain. The germline CDR1 and CDR2 sequences are SGHNT and YYREEE (reference sequence). The CDR3 consists of 13 residues. Trimming cost V 2 bases and J 1 base, with 5 bases left between them. The CDR3 is CASSFRGTDTQYF. The DNA of the CDR3 is TGTGCCAGCAGCTTCCGGGGCACAGATACGCAGTATTTT.

A few counts support this clone. This chain connects TRBV2 to TRBJ2-2, with 14 positions matching TRBD2. Germline V gene data show CDR1 as SNHLY and CDR2 as FYNNEI. V was clipped by 5 bases and J by 6 bases; unmatched bases: 2. The CDR3 is 15 amino acids. The CDR3 region is CASSLTSGRAGELFF. DNA for the CDR3: TGTGCCAGCAGTCTGACTAGCGGGAGGGCCGGGGAGCTGTTTTTT. Full variable domain (outside the CDR3, taken from reference TRBV2 and TRBJ2-2): EPEVTQTPSHQVTQMGQEVILRCVPISNHLYFYWYRQILGQKVEFLVSFYNNEISEKSEIFDDQFSVERPDGSNFTLKIRSTKLEDSAMYFCASSLTSGRAGELFFGEGSRLTVL.

The chain combines TRBV5-4 with TRBJ2-2; possible D gene TRBD2, 6 bases. V was clipped by 3 bases and J by 4 bases, with 13 bases between them. Per germline, CDR1 SGHNT and CDR2 YYREEE (reference sequence). CDR3 length: 15 amino acids. Here the CDR3 reads CASSSHIAVTGELFF. CDR3 coding DNA: TGTGCCAGCAGCTCCCATATAGCGGTCACCGGGGAGCTGTTTTTT.

This chain joins TRBV4-2 and TRBJ1-4; 7 nucleotides match TRBD1. The CDR3 is made up of 14 amino acids. J was trimmed by 7 bases and V by 4 bases; bases with no gene match: 6. Per the germline V gene, CDR1 is LGHNA and CDR2 is YNFKEQ. This chain's CDR3 is CASSPGQITEKLFF. The CDR3 DNA reads TGTGCCAGCAGCCCGGGACAGATAACTGAAAAACTGTTTTTT.

The gene calls are TRBV7-2 and TRBJ2-4; D not resolved. V gave up 5 bases and J gave up 7 bases, with 15 bases separating them. CDR1 and CDR2 (germline): SGHTA, FQGNSA. This CDR3 contains 14 residues. CDR3: CASSRGRSSNIQYF. CDR3 bases: TGTGCCAGCAGCCGTGGCAGGAGTAGTAACATTCAGTACTTC.

This chain connects TRBV5-1 to TRBJ1-4; D is unresolved. Germline values: CDR1 SGHRS, CDR2 YFSETQ. CDR3 length: 14 amino acids. Trimming left V 0 bases short and J 8 bases short, with 11 bases between. This chain's CDR3 is CASSLDGTGEKLFF. In DNA form, the CDR3 reads TGCGCCAGCAGCTTGGATGGCACTGGGGAAAAACTGTTTTTT.

The V call is TRBV9, the J call TRBJ1-2; the match to TRBD1 covers 8 bases. The CDR3 sequence is 14 residues long. With V trimmed by 3 bases and J by 8 bases, 9 bases remained unmatched. The germline V gene has CDR1 SGDLS and CDR2 YYNGEE. The CDR3 nucleotides are TGTGCCAGCAGCGGGGGGACAGACAGGGGCGGCTACACCTTC. This gives the protein CASSGGTDRGGYTF.

The DNA for the CDR3 is TGTGCCAGCAGCTTCCCGACTATCCAGTTTGGGTCCGGGGAGCTGTTTTTT. It yields the protein CASSFPTIQFGSGELFF. The chain links TRBV5-5 to TRBJ2-2, with a possible D match to TRBD2 (5 bases). V gave up 2 bases and J gave up 6 bases, with 20 bases separating them. This CDR3 region has 17 residues. Germline V gene data show CDR1 as SGHKS and CDR2 as YYEKEE (reference sequence).

The chain uses TRBV5-1 and TRBJ2-1, with D maybe TRBD1 (5 bases). Trimming pared 5 bases from V and 4 bases from J, leaving 16 bases between. The CDR3 has 15 amino acids. Per germline, CDR1 SGHRS and CDR2 YFSETQ. In DNA form, the CDR3 reads TGCGCCAGCAGAACAGGAACTTTAATTTACAATGAGCAGTTCTTC. Translation gives CASRTGTLIYNEQFF.

This clone was observed once. The CDR3 DNA is TGTGCCAGCAGCTTAGGAAGTACCTCCTACAATGAGCAGTTCTTC. Protein sequence: CASSLGSTSYNEQFF. The chain has TRBV11-2 and TRBJ2-1; D is uncertain. Per the germline V gene, CDR1 is SGHAT and CDR2 is FQNNGV. V shed 1 base and J shed 0 bases, with 7 bases lying between them. The CDR3 sequence is 15 residues long.

The chain recombines TRBV11-1 with TRBJ2-1; TRBD2 agrees at 13 bases. Looked up from germline, CDR1 is SGHAT and CDR2 is FQDESV (reference sequence). V lost 2 bases, J lost 5 bases, and 3 bases stayed unmatched. There are 16 residues in the CDR3. CDR3 nucleotide sequence: TGTGCCAGCAGCTTAAGCGGGACTAGCGGGAACAATGAGCAGTTCTTC. It codes for CASSLSGTSGNNEQFF.

The genes are TRBV4-2 and TRBJ1-4, with D unresolved. V was cut by 0 bases and J by 3 bases, with 17 bases left in between. Per germline, CDR1 LGHNA and CDR2 YNFKEQ. The length of the CDR3 is 18 residues. The CDR3 DNA follows: TGTGCCAGCAGCCAAGAAGGAGGGTCCGCAGCGGCTAATGAAAAACTGTTTTTT. Protein: CASSQEGGSAAANEKLFF.

CDR3 amino acids: CASSLARSSGSGTDTQYF. In nucleotides, the CDR3 is TGCGCCAGCAGCTTGGCCCGGTCTAGCGGGAGCGGCACAGATACGCAGTATTTT. The V gene is TRBV5-1, the J gene TRBJ2-3, with 10 bases fitting TRBD2. V trimming: 0 bases; J trimming: 1 base; junction bases outside the gene matches: 8. CDR3 length: 18 amino acids. The germline V gene encodes CDR1 SGHRS and CDR2 YFSETQ.

In its sample, this clone was seen once. The gene calls are TRBV14 and TRBJ1-1, with D hard to call. Between the trimmed V and J ends, which lost 4 bases and 0 bases, there was a span of 15 bases. There are 16 residues in the CDR3. The germline V gene encodes CDR1 SGHDN and CDR2 FVKESK. The CDR3 protein is CASSRFTPAMNTEAFF. CDR3 in DNA: TGTGCCAGCAGCCGATTCACCCCAGCTATGAACACTGAAGCTTTCTTT.

The rearrangement links TRBV5-6 to TRBJ2-5; TRBD2 matches at 12 bases. This CDR3 contains 16 residues. CDR1 and CDR2 (germline): SGHDT, YYEEEE. V gave up 2 bases and J gave up 2 bases; unmatched junction bases: 4. The CDR3 DNA reads TGTGCCAGCAGCTTCCCTCTAGCGGGAGGGCAAGAGACCCAGTACTTC. Translation gives CASSFPLAGGQETQYF.

CDR3 in amino acids: CASSQVKTSDSYEQYF. The CDR3 DNA sequence: TGCGCCAGCAGCCAAGTTAAGACTAGCGACTCCTACGAGCAGTACTTC. The rearrangement joins TRBV4-3 to TRBJ2-7; 8 positions match TRBD2. V was clipped by 1 base and J by 0 bases; unmatched bases: 5. Germline V lookup: CDR1 LGHNA, CDR2 YSLEER. The CDR3 sequence is 16 residues long.

V and J are TRBV2 and TRBJ1-2, with TRBD1 matching over 7 bases. CDR3 length equals 13 residues. V dropped 5 bases and J dropped 4; count of bases not matched to a gene: 4. Germline assignment: CDR1 SNHLY and CDR2 FYNNEI. This CDR3 is CASSPQGLYGYTF. The CDR3 DNA follows: TGTGCCAGCAGTCCACAGGGGCTCTATGGCTACACCTTC.